Below, 28 T cell receptor beta chains from the same sample are listed, as sequenced in a study of early T cells in non-severe SARS-CoV-2 infection. A single record per CDR3 protein comes from TCRdb applying MiXCR to the 5' RACE reads. The sample has tens of thousands of distinct CDR3 sequences, 23% seen once. The sequences come from whole blood, collected at baseline. The receptors come from an adult who was a healthcare worker with PCR-confirmed SARS-CoV-2 infection or an uninfected control (not recorded which).

This clonotype was seen a few times. This chain connects TRBV9 to TRBJ2-1, with TRBD1 matching 7 bases. V shed 3 bases, J shed 7 bases, and the junction held 10 bases outside the gene matches. CDR3 size: 15 residues. Germline loops: CDR1 SGDLS, CDR2 YYNGEE. The CDR3 sequence is CASSAETGSWNEQFF. The DNA for the CDR3 is TGTGCCAGCAGCGCCGAGACAGGGTCGTGGAATGAGCAGTTCTTC.

The chain combines TRBV5-5 with TRBJ1-1; a weak D match, TRBD1 (6 bases). Germline values: CDR1 SGHKS, CDR2 YYEKEE (reference sequence). The CDR3 loop spans 14 amino acids. Trimming pared 3 bases from V and 0 bases from J, leaving 9 bases between. In DNA form, the CDR3 reads TGTGCCAGCAGCTCGGGACAAATGAACACTGAAGCTTTCTTT. This codes for CASSSGQMNTEAFF.

The chain couples TRBV5-5 to TRBJ1-1; D unresolved. There are 15 residues in the CDR3. Germline loops: CDR1 SGHKS, CDR2 YYEKEE (reference sequence). Trimming took off 5 bases at V and 1 base at J, with 15 bases between the two ends. The CDR3 DNA is TGTGCCAGCAGTTTCACCTTGGCATGGAACACTGAAGCTTTCTTT. Translated, it gives CASSFTLAWNTEAFF.

This chain joins TRBV2 and TRBJ1-1, with no clear D. Trimming cost V 6 bases and J 3 bases, with 11 bases left between them. The CDR3 loop spans 13 amino acids. Germline V gene sequence: CDR1 SNHLY, CDR2 FYNNEI. CDR3 sequence reads: CASSTYSYTEAFF. CDR3 bases: TGTGCCAGCAGCACCTACAGCTACACTGAAGCTTTCTTT.

This clonotype has just a few counts. The V and J genes are TRBV19 and TRBJ2-7, with a weak D call TRBD2 (6 bases). CDR3 length equals 14 residues. The V end lost 6 bases, the J end lost 4 bases, and 16 bases lay between the germline ends. Per germline, CDR1 LNHDA and CDR2 SQIVND (reference sequence). The CDR3 DNA is TGTGCCAGTAGCCCTGGACTACAACTTTACGAGCAGTACTTC. It specifies CASSPGLQLYEQYF.

This clonotype was counted a few times. The V call is TRBV9, the J call TRBJ2-3, with TRBD1 as a possible D gene (6 bases). The CDR3 consists of 17 residues. Trimming stripped 4 bases from V and 2 bases from J, with 20 bases between. CDR1 is SGDLS, CDR2 YYNGEE, per germline. Here the CDR3 reads CASSSPLPGQLTDTQYF. The CDR3 DNA reads as TGTGCCAGCAGCTCCCCCCTACCGGGACAACTCACAGATACGCAGTATTTT.

This clonotype was detected only a few times. This chain links TRBV5-1 with TRBJ2-7, with a weak D call TRBD2 (5 bases). This CDR3 is 12 amino acids long. The germline CDR1 and CDR2 sequences are SGHRS and YFSETQ. V shed 4 bases and J shed 4 bases, with 9 bases lying between them. This CDR3 reads CASSAGTYEQYF. CDR3 DNA sequence: TGCGCCAGCAGCGCGGGCACTTACGAGCAGTACTTC.

This chain joins TRBV10-3 and TRBJ2-3, with 14 bases matching TRBD2. Trimming took 2 bases from V and 3 from J; bases not matched to a gene: 1. CDR1 is ENHRY and CDR2 is SYGVKD in the germline V gene. This CDR3 spans 16 amino acids. The CDR3 sequence: CAISEGTSGGTDTQYF. The CDR3 coding sequence is TGTGCCATCAGTGAGGGGACTAGCGGGGGAACAGATACGCAGTATTTT.

Only a few counts were recorded for this clonotype. The rearrangement joins TRBV12-5 to TRBJ2-7; D gene uncertain. V was clipped by 4 bases and J by 6 bases, with 10 bases between them. CDR1 and CDR2 (germline): LGHNT, FRNRAP. The CDR3 runs 12 residues. CDR3 loop: CASGSEVFEQYF. In nucleotides, the CDR3 is TGTGCTAGTGGTTCCGAGGTGTTCGAGCAGTACTTC.

This chain links TRBV5-1 with TRBJ1-4; TRBD1 aligns across 9 bases. The trim removed 3 bases at V and 7 bases at J, leaving 7 bases unmatched. Germline values: CDR1 SGHRS, CDR2 YFSETQ. This CDR3 contains 15 residues. CDR3 nucleotides: TGCGCCAGCAGCTCCTCCGGGACAGGGAGTGAAAAACTGTTTTTT. This codes for CASSSSGTGSEKLFF.

This clonotype has only a few counts. This chain joins TRBV11-2 and TRBJ2-3; possibly TRBD2 for D (5 bases). The CDR3 loop spans 14 amino acids. Germline CDR1 and CDR2: SGHAT and FQNNGV. V lost 2 bases and J lost 2, with 8 bases in between. The CDR3, as DNA: TGTGCCAGCAGCTTAACGGGGTACACAGATACGCAGTATTTT. Translated: CASSLTGYTDTQYF.

The CDR3 DNA reads TGCAGCGCCACAGCGAGCACTGAAGCTTTCTTT. Translation gives CSATASTEAFF. This chain links TRBV29-1 with TRBJ1-1; D is unclear. Trimming left V 7 bases short and J 4 bases short, with 10 bases between. From germline, CDR1 is SQVTM and CDR2 ANQGSEA. CDR3 length: 11 amino acids.

This clonotype was seen a few times. The chain joins TRBV6-6 to TRBJ2-7; D remains unclear. Germline CDR1 MNHNY, CDR2 SVGAGI (reference sequence). Deletions cut 5 bases from V and 0 bases from J, with 14 bases between. The CDR3 has 15 residues. CDR3: CASSTLTPSSYEQYF. For the CDR3, the DNA is TGTGCCAGCAGTACCCTGACACCGAGCTCCTACGAGCAGTACTTC.

There are a few counts of this clonotype. V usage is TRBV6-6 and J usage is TRBJ2-1, with a weak D call TRBD1 (6 bases). With 7 bases removed from V and 1 base from J, the gap between germline ends came to 20 bases. CDR1 is MNHNY, CDR2 SVGAGI, per germline (reference sequence). The CDR3 spans 17 residues. The CDR3 DNA follows: TGTGCCAGCACGGGGACACACTCAGTGGTGTCCTACAATGAGCAGTTCTTC. Encoded protein: CASTGTHSVVSYNEQFF.

This chain links TRBV7-2 with TRBJ2-5; D not certain. This CDR3 spans 12 amino acids. The V end lost 5 bases, the J end lost 5 bases, and 9 bases lay between the germline ends. The germline CDR1 and CDR2 sequences are SGHTA and FQGNSA. The CDR3 region has the DNA TGTGCCAGCAGCCGTAGTCGGGAGACCCAGTACTTC. Translating gives CASSRSRETQYF.

The CDR3 DNA reads as TGCAGTAGGCTTCGACCGGGACAGAGCACCGGGGAGCTGTTTTTT. As protein: CSRLRPGQSTGELFF. The gene calls are TRBV20-1 and TRBJ2-2, with 7 positions matching TRBD1. This CDR3 contains 15 residues. V gave up 8 bases and J gave up 4 bases; unmatched junction bases: 13. Germline V lookup: CDR1 DFQATT, CDR2 SNEGSKA (reference sequence).

This clonotype was picked up a small number of times. The V and J genes are TRBV5-1 and TRBJ1-2; TRBD1 agrees at 7 bases. With V trimmed by 3 bases and J by 1 base, 6 bases remained unmatched. CDR1 SGHRS and CDR2 YFSETQ come from the germline V gene. CDR3 size: 15 residues. The chain's CDR3 is CASSSETGINYGYTF. DNA for the CDR3: TGCGCCAGCAGCTCCGAGACAGGGATTAACTATGGCTACACCTTC.

The rearrangement links TRBV18 to TRBJ2-1, with 11 bases that match TRBD2. The CDR3 length is 15 residues. V shed 4 bases, J shed 6 bases, and the junction held 5 bases outside the gene matches. Germline-derived CDR1 and CDR2 are KGHSH and LQKENI. Written as DNA, the CDR3 is TGTGCCAGCTCACAACTAGCGGGGGAGCTCAATGAGCAGTTCTTC. This encodes CASSQLAGELNEQFF.

This clonotype was recorded a few times. The chain joins TRBV11-3 to TRBJ2-3; 9 positions match TRBD1. CDR1 is SGHNT and CDR2 is YENEEA in the germline V gene. The J segment lost 4 bases and the V segment lost 1 base, leaving 3 bases of the junction unmatched. The CDR3 sequence is 15 residues long. The CDR3 nucleotides read TGTGCCAGCAGCTTAGGGACAGGGGTCGCAGATACGCAGTATTTT. Amino acids: CASSLGTGVADTQYF.

The rearrangement uses TRBV7-6 and TRBJ2-5; D remains ambiguous. Germline CDR1 and CDR2: SGHVS and FNYEAQ. CDR3 length: 12 residues. Trimming stripped 1 base from V and 5 bases from J, with 5 bases between. This CDR3 is CASSLDWETQYF. In DNA, the CDR3 is TGTGCCAGCAGCTTAGATTGGGAGACCCAGTACTTC.

V gene TRBV20-1 combines with J gene TRBJ2-2; either TRBD1 or TRBD2 may supply D (5 bases each). V shed 6 bases and J shed 6 bases, with 11 bases lying between them. The length of the CDR3 is 12 residues. The germline CDR1 and CDR2 sequences are DFQATT and SNEGSKA (reference sequence). The CDR3 DNA sequence: TGCAGTGCCCCAAGAGGGGCCGGGGAGCTGTTTTTT. This gives the protein CSAPRGAGELFF.

The table lists this clonotype with many counts. The V gene is TRBV12-3 or TRBV12-4, the J gene TRBJ2-7; no firm D call. The CDR3 covers 12 residues. The germline V and J ends were trimmed by 6 bases and 6 bases, with 12 bases remaining between them. The CDR3 reads CASRPGLGEQYF. The CDR3 region has the DNA TGTGCCAGCAGGCCCGGGTTGGGCGAGCAGTACTTC.

The CDR3 DNA sequence: TGTGCCAGCAGGCCAGTCGACAGAGAGACCCAGTACTTC. Encoded protein: CASRPVDRETQYF. The chain combines TRBV6-5 with TRBJ2-5, with D maybe TRBD1 (5 bases). This CDR3 has 13 amino acids. CDR1 and CDR2 (germline): MNHEY, SVGAGI. V lost 6 bases and J 4 bases, leaving 12 bases between the germline ends.

This clonotype was detected many times. The chain couples TRBV20-1 to TRBJ1-2; D ambiguous. Germline V CDR1 and CDR2: DFQATT, SNEGSKA (reference sequence). Between the trimmed V and J ends, which lost 3 bases and 4 bases, there was a span of 12 bases. This CDR3 contains 13 residues. CDR3 in DNA: TGCAGTGCTAGTTTGGACTCAAGCTATGGCTACACCTTC. It codes for CSASLDSSYGYTF.

J is TRBJ2-2 and V is TRBV7-9, with D perhaps matching TRBD2 (5 bases). Trimming took off 5 bases at V and 2 bases at J, with 15 bases between the two ends. The CDR3 loop spans 16 amino acids. Germline CDR1 and CDR2: SEHNR and FQNEAQ (reference sequence). DNA of the CDR3: TGTGCCAGCAGCCCCGACTACCCTTCTAACACCGGGGAGCTGTTTTTT. Encoded protein: CASSPDYPSNTGELFF.

This clonotype was found a few times. The chain is built from TRBV6-6 and TRBJ2-1; perhaps TRBD2 as D (7 bases). Germline loops: CDR1 MNHNY, CDR2 SVGAGI (reference sequence). This CDR3 region has 14 residues. The V end was cut by 4 bases, the J end by 2 bases, with 9 bases between. The DNA for the CDR3 is TGTGCCAGCAGTTCCGGGGGGCCCTACAATGAGCAGTTCTTC. Translated: CASSSGGPYNEQFF.

V is TRBV5-1 and J is TRBJ2-7, with no clear D. The CDR3 is 14 amino acids. Trimming shortened V by 4 bases and J by 4 bases, and 15 bases separated the two germline ends. Per the germline V gene, CDR1 is SGHRS and CDR2 is YFSETQ. The chain's CDR3 is CASSEVSHLYEQYF. The DNA for the CDR3 is TGCGCCAGCAGCGAGGTGAGCCACTTGTACGAGCAGTACTTC.

This clonotype was seen a handful of times. The V gene is TRBV4-1, the J gene TRBJ2-4; D gene unclear. CDR3 size: 14 residues. Per germline, CDR1 MGHRA and CDR2 YSYEKL. The germline V and J ends were trimmed by 4 bases and 3 bases, with 10 bases remaining between them. CDR3 amino acids: CASSPEFGKNIQYF. CDR3 nucleotide sequence: TGCGCCAGCAGCCCAGAATTCGGCAAAAACATTCAGTACTTC.